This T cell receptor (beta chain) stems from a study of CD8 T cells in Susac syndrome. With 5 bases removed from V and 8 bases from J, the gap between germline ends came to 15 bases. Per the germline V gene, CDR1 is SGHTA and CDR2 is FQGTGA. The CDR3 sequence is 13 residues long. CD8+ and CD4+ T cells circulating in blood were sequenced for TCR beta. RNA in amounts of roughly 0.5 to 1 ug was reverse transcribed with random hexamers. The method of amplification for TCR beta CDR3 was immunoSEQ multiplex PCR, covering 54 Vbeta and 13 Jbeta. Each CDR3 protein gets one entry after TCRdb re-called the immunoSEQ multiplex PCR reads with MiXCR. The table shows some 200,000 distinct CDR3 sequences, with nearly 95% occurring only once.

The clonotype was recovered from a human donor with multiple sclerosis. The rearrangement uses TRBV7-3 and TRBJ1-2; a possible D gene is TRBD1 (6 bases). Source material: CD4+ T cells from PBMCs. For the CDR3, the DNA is TGTGCCAGCAGCCTAGTACAGGGACGCGGCTACACCTTC. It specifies CASSLVQGRGYTF.